A single sample gave rise to the 23 T cell receptor beta chains below, sequenced in a study of T-cell reconstitution after alpha-beta-depleted transplantation in children. Preparing the TCRbeta library involved the use of unique molecular identifiers. Each CDR3 protein gets one entry after TCRdb re-called the PCR reads with MiXCR. The sample lists around 600,000 distinct CDR3 sequences; more than 9% were seen once. The sample was PBMCs from the stem cell graft donor, taken from the stem cell graft. The receptors derive from a human donor who donated a stem cell graft to a child with acute myeloid leukemia.

This clonotype was detected ten times or more. The V gene is TRBV6-1, the J gene TRBJ2-3; the match to TRBD1 covers 10 bases. Trimming at V came to 6 bases and at J to 6 bases, leaving 9 bases not matched to a gene. This CDR3 spans 15 amino acids. In germline, CDR1 is MNHNS, CDR2 SASEGT. CDR3 in amino acids: CASRQPGQGFDTQYF. CDR3 in DNA: TGTGCCAGCAGGCAGCCGGGACAGGGGTTCGATACGCAGTATTTT.

The sample holds a few counts of this clonotype. The J gene is TRBJ1-1, the V gene TRBV20-1, with D perhaps TRBD1 (5 bases). The germline CDR1 and CDR2 sequences are DFQATT and SNEGSKA (reference sequence). This CDR3 comprises 15 residues. Trimming cost V 6 bases and J 3 bases, with 20 bases left between them. The CDR3 DNA sequence: TGCAGTGCCAACGCACCCGCAACAGGAGACACTGAAGCTTTCTTT. It encodes CSANAPATGDTEAFF.

This clonotype has more than one count but fewer than ten. The rearrangement links TRBV29-1 to TRBJ2-7; a weak D match, TRBD2 (6 bases). Trimming removed 7 bases at V and 3 bases at J, with 13 bases between. From germline, CDR1 is SQVTM and CDR2 ANQGSEA. The CDR3 runs to 12 residues. In DNA, the CDR3 is TGCAGCGCTTTAAGGGGACTCTACGAGCAGTACTTC. Translating it yields CSALRGLYEQYF.

In its sample, this clonotype was seen a few times. This sequence joins TRBV4-3 and TRBJ2-2; D is undetermined. CDR1 and CDR2 from the germline V gene are LGHNA and YSLEER. The CDR3 runs to 14 residues. V was cut by 3 bases and J by 7 bases, with 12 bases left in between. CDR3 sequence: CASSQGPSRGELFF. CDR3 nucleotides: TGCGCCAGCAGCCAGGGTCCTTCTCGCGGGGAGCTGTTTTTT.

This chain links TRBV5-1 with TRBJ2-2; D could derive from TRBD1 or TRBD2 (6 bases each). V lost 0 bases to trimming and J lost 4 bases, with 10 bases between them. Germline V gene sequence: CDR1 SGHRS, CDR2 YFSETQ. The CDR3 covers 15 residues. The CDR3 sequence is CASSLASGATGELFF. The CDR3 nucleotides are TGCGCCAGCAGCTTGGCCTCGGGGGCCACCGGGGAGCTGTTTTTT.

This chain links TRBV27 with TRBJ2-3; 9 bases fit TRBD2. The CDR3 is made up of 16 amino acids. Germline CDR1 is MNHEY and CDR2 is SMNVEV (reference sequence). Trimming at V came to 3 bases and at J to 2 bases, leaving 6 bases not matched to a gene. The CDR3: CASSFALAGYTDTQYF. The CDR3 DNA follows: TGTGCCAGCAGTTTTGCCCTAGCGGGGTACACAGATACGCAGTATTTT.

The chain joins TRBV20-1 to TRBJ2-1; 8 bases are a match to TRBD2. From germline, CDR1 is DFQATT and CDR2 SNEGSKA (reference sequence). Unmatched junction bases numbered 14, after V lost 0 bases and J lost 1 base. CDR3 length: 19 amino acids. The CDR3 coding sequence is TGCAGTGCTAGAGATCGCCCGGGGAACAGCGGGAGTTCCTACAATGAGCAGTTCTTC. Translation: CSARDRPGNSGSSYNEQFF.

This clonotype was observed at least ten times. The J gene is TRBJ2-3, the V gene TRBV20-1; D is perhaps TRBD2 (7 bases). Germline-derived CDR1 and CDR2 are DFQATT and SNEGSKA (reference sequence). Deletions cut 1 base from V and 2 bases from J, with 13 bases between. The CDR3 runs 15 residues. The CDR3: CSARAREGVTDTQYF. CDR3 DNA: TGCAGTGCTAGAGCGAGGGAGGGGGTCACAGATACGCAGTATTTT.

CDR3 sequence (DNA): TGTGCCAGCAGCTCACCAGGGGACGTCTTCTACGAGCAGTACTTC. Translated: CASSSPGDVFYEQYF. The rearrangement links TRBV7-2 to TRBJ2-7, with D maybe TRBD1 (6 bases). V lost 4 bases and J 3 bases, leaving 16 bases between the germline ends. This CDR3 is built from 15 residues. Per the germline V gene, CDR1 is SGHTA and CDR2 is FQGNSA.

V gene TRBV5-6 combines with J gene TRBJ2-3; 9 nucleotides align to TRBD2. The V gene's germline CDR1 is SGHDT and CDR2 YYEEEE. This CDR3 comprises 17 residues. V shed 4 bases, J shed 2 bases, and the junction held 11 bases outside the gene matches. The CDR3 nucleotides read TGTGCCAGCAGCCACCCGCTGACTAGCGGATACACAGATACGCAGTATTTT. Translation gives CASSHPLTSGYTDTQYF.

The rearrangement joins TRBV7-9 to TRBJ2-5; D is perhaps TRBD1 (6 bases). Germline V gives CDR1 SEHNR, CDR2 FQNEAQ (reference sequence). Trimming pared 2 bases from V and 3 bases from J, leaving 13 bases between. This CDR3 has 15 amino acids. CDR3 sequence: CASSLRRTVEETQYF. CDR3 coding DNA: TGTGCCAGCAGCTTAAGGCGGACAGTTGAAGAGACCCAGTACTTC.

This clonotype has a count of ten or more. The rearrangement uses TRBV7-9 and TRBJ2-7, with 7 bases fitting TRBD1. V shed 5 bases, J shed 2 bases, and the junction held 6 bases outside the gene matches. Per germline, CDR1 SEHNR and CDR2 FQNEAQ (reference sequence). This CDR3 contains 14 residues. CDR3 protein: CASSPAGTAYEQYF. Here the CDR3 DNA reads TGTGCCAGCAGCCCAGCCGGGACAGCCTACGAGCAGTACTTC.

This clonotype was counted at least ten times. The V call is TRBV20-1, the J call TRBJ1-2; TRBD1 might be the D (5 bases). CDR3 length: 14 residues. Germline lookup yields CDR1 DFQATT and CDR2 SNEGSKA (reference sequence). With 8 bases removed from V and 0 bases from J, the gap between germline ends came to 16 bases. For the CDR3, the DNA is TGCAGTCTCCGACAGCTACAAGCTAACTATGGCTACACCTTC. Translating it yields CSLRQLQANYGYTF.

This clonotype turned up a few times. The chain employs TRBV7-3 and TRBJ2-2; 8 bases are a match to TRBD2. CDR3 length: 17 residues. Germline V gene sequence: CDR1 SGHTA, CDR2 FQGTGA. Trimming took 4 bases from V and 7 from J; bases not matched to a gene: 14. The CDR3 DNA reads TGTGCCAGCAGCTCCAGCGGGGGTCCGGGGTTCGGCGGGGAGCTGTTTTTT. As protein: CASSSSGGPGFGGELFF. The full variable domain, completed using reference TRBV7-3 and TRBJ2-2, is GAGVSQTPSNKVTEKGKYVELRCDPISGHTALYWYRQSLGQGPEFLIYFQGTGAADDSGLPNDRFFAVRPEGSVSTLKIQRTERGDSAVYLCASSSSGGPGFGGELFFGEGSRLTVL.

CDR3 DNA: TGTGCCGTTACGCAGGGGGCGGGAGCAGATACGCAGTATTTT. It is translated as CAVTQGAGADTQYF. The chain links TRBV7-9 to TRBJ2-3; D might be TRBD1 (8 bases). The ends were cut back, 11 bases at V and 4 bases at J, with 19 bases in the middle. This CDR3 is built from 14 residues. Germline values: CDR1 SEHNR, CDR2 FQNEAQ (reference sequence).

V usage is TRBV5-5 and J usage is TRBJ2-2; tentatively, D is TRBD2 (5 bases). CDR1 is SGHKS and CDR2 is YYEKEE in the germline V gene (reference sequence). The CDR3 totals 16 residues. Trimming pared 4 bases from V and 1 base from J, leaving 14 bases between. CDR3 nucleotides: TGTGCCAGCAGCCTTCTCTTTGCGGGGAACACCGGGGAGCTGTTTTTT. This sequence encodes CASSLLFAGNTGELFF.

The chain recombines TRBV20-1 with TRBJ2-2; D is ambiguous. V lost 3 bases and J lost 1, with 9 bases in between. CDR1 is DFQATT and CDR2 is SNEGSKA in the germline V gene (reference sequence). The CDR3 has 14 residues. CDR3 in amino acids: CSASGVENTGELFF. The CDR3 nucleotides are TGCAGTGCTAGCGGCGTTGAGAACACCGGGGAGCTGTTTTTT.

This clonotype has a handful of counts. V and J are TRBV9 and TRBJ2-1; the D gene is possibly TRBD2 (6 bases). Trimming left V 6 bases short and J 0 bases short, with 13 bases between. This CDR3 has 15 residues. Germline CDR1 and CDR2: SGDLS and YYNGEE. The CDR3 region has the DNA TGTGCCAGCACAAGTAGCGGTGACTCCTACAATGAGCAGTTCTTC. Encoded protein: CASTSSGDSYNEQFF.

This clonotype was counted only a few times. This chain links TRBV20-1 with TRBJ2-7; 7 positions match TRBD1. Trimming at V came to 4 bases and at J to 3 bases, leaving 12 bases not matched to a gene. Germline CDR1 reads DFQATT; CDR2 reads SNEGSKA (reference sequence). This CDR3 is built from 15 residues. The CDR3 spells CSAKGATGSYYEQYF. As DNA, the CDR3 is TGCAGTGCTAAGGGGGCGACGGGATCGTACTACGAGCAGTACTTC.

The CDR3 loop is CASGPGALSPAYNEQFF. DNA of the CDR3: TGTGCCAGCGGCCCTGGGGCCCTCTCCCCCGCCTACAATGAGCAGTTCTTC. The gene calls are TRBV4-2 and TRBJ2-1; D may be TRBD1 (5 bases). V shed 8 bases and J shed 2 bases, with 22 bases lying between them. The CDR3 has 17 amino acids. Per the germline V gene, CDR1 is LGHNA and CDR2 is YNFKEQ.

The genes are TRBV6-1 and TRBJ2-1; TRBD2 matches at 10 bases. With 4 bases clipped from V and 5 bases from J, the junction kept 2 bases outside the gene matches. The CDR3 has 14 residues. CDR1 is MNHNS, CDR2 SASEGT, per germline. The CDR3: CASSGSGRDNEQFF. The CDR3 coding sequence is TGTGCCAGCAGTGGAAGCGGGAGGGACAATGAGCAGTTCTTC.

This clonotype was seen only a few times. V usage is TRBV6-2 or TRBV6-3 and J usage is TRBJ2-7, with D perhaps matching TRBD1 (6 bases). There are 13 residues in the CDR3. The germline V and J ends were trimmed by 5 bases and 1 base, with 9 bases remaining between them. The germline gives CDR1 MNHEY, CDR2 SVGEGT. CDR3 in amino acids: CASSGGHSYEQYF. The DNA for the CDR3 is TGTGCCAGCAGTGGGGGCCATTCCTACGAGCAGTACTTC.

This clonotype has just a few counts. The V call is TRBV9, the J call TRBJ2-5; 9 bases agree with TRBD1. The CDR3 is made up of 14 amino acids. V gave up 4 bases and J gave up 5 bases; unmatched junction bases: 6. Germline loops: CDR1 SGDLS, CDR2 YYNGEE. CDR3 sequence: CASSSGQGYETQYF. The CDR3, as DNA: TGTGCCAGCAGCTCCGGACAGGGGTACGAGACCCAGTACTTC.